What follows are 12 T cell receptor beta chains derived from one specimen sequenced in a study of blood T cells in healthy people across ages (dated by TCRdb to the mid-2010s). The protocol used for the library was 5' RACE. The run used an Illumina HiSeq 2500. A second PCR of roughly 7 to 12 cycles was performed with a sample-barcoded 5' primer and a J-beta primer mix. TCRdb trimmed public reads at Q25 via fastp, called clones via MiXCR and kept in-frame beta chains. Each entry merges the rows of one CDR3 protein and shows their most common DNA and genes. This sample is represented by under 1,100,000 distinct CDR3 sequences; 20% to 25% of them were singletons. The ten most abundant clones make up around 0.75% of the sample. The sample also formed part of further work on T cells of mothers and their children.

Input material: blood. The origin of the receptors is a girl aged 2-9 years in good health.

V usage is TRBV5-1 and J usage is TRBJ2-5; 10 bases are shared with TRBD2. The end of the DNA aligns better with TRBJ2-1, so the J call may be wrong. The V gene's germline CDR1 is SGHRS and CDR2 YFSETQ. The CDR3 is 13 amino acids. CDR3 protein: CASALAGYNEQFF. The CDR3 DNA reads as TGCGCCAGCGCACTAGCGGGGTACAATGAGCAGTTCTTC.

This chain links TRBV7-3 with TRBJ2-5; 7 bases line up with TRBD2. The J call may not be correct, given that the DNA end is closer to TRBJ2-1. Germline V gene data show CDR1 as SGHTA and CDR2 as FQGTGA. The CDR3 length is 20 residues. CDR3: CASSLRPPLPEPAGRNEQFF. In nucleotides, the CDR3 is TGTGCCAGCAGCTTAAGGCCCCCCCTGCCCGAACCAGCGGGAAGGAATGAGCAGTTCTTC.

This clonotype was seen a few times. The V call is TRBV20-1, the J call TRBJ2-7; tentatively, D is TRBD1 (6 bases). The CDR3 runs 15 residues. Germline assignment: CDR1 DFQATT and CDR2 SNEGSKA (reference sequence). Trimming left V 1 base short and J 3 bases short, with 16 bases between. CDR3 in amino acids: CSARGGTIPGYEQYF. CDR3 nucleotides: TGCAGTGCTAGAGGTGGGACAATCCCGGGCTACGAGCAGTACTTC.

This clonotype was detected a few times. The chain has TRBV9 and TRBJ2-5; 7 bases line up with TRBD2. Germline V gene sequence: CDR1 SGDLS, CDR2 YYNGEE. This CDR3 has 18 amino acids. Germline trimming cut 4 bases from V and 6 bases from J; bases unmatched to any gene: 21. Here the CDR3 reads CASSPGSGQAGVEKTQYF. CDR3 in DNA: TGTGCCAGCAGCCCTGGCTCCGGGCAGGCGGGAGTGGAGAAGACCCAGTACTTC.

The chain carries TRBV7-8 and TRBJ1-1; the match to TRBD1 covers 8 bases. This CDR3 spans 17 amino acids. Unmatched junction bases numbered 13, after V lost 3 bases and J lost 4 bases. Germline CDR1 and CDR2: SGHVS and FQNEAQ. CDR3 nucleotides: TGTGCCAGCAGCTTGGAAAGGACAGGGACTGTCGGCACTGAAGCTTTCTTT. As protein: CASSLERTGTVGTEAFF.

This clonotype was observed a handful of times. The chain carries TRBV6-5 and TRBJ1-2; weak D call: TRBD1 (6 bases). The V and J ends lost 5 bases and 8 bases respectively, with 15 bases between them. This CDR3 is 13 amino acids long. CDR1 and CDR2 from the germline V gene are MNHEY and SVGAGI. Here the CDR3 DNA reads TGTGCCAGCAGTAGTGGAGGGGGTAGAGGCTACACCTTC. Its translation: CASSSGGGRGYTF.

The genes are TRBV29-1 and TRBJ1-1, with 8 bases lining up with TRBD1. The junction had 14 bases not matched to a gene; V was cut back by 4 bases and J by 10 bases. CDR3 length: 14 residues. Germline V gene sequence: CDR1 SQVTM, CDR2 ANQGSEA. The CDR3 loop is CSVGPATDRARAFF. The CDR3, as DNA: TGCAGCGTTGGACCCGCAACGGACAGGGCCCGAGCTTTCTTT.

The chain is built from TRBV6-2 or TRBV6-3 and TRBJ1-1; no clear D gene. Germline CDR1 MNHEY, CDR2 SVGEGT. This CDR3 is built from 14 residues. V gave up 3 bases and J gave up 4 bases, with 12 bases separating them. CDR3 residues: CASSYTSVGTEAFF. In DNA form, the CDR3 reads TGTGCCAGCAGTTATACATCAGTGGGCACTGAAGCTTTCTTT.

Regarding this clonotype: A much larger clonotype is one base distant, so this may be a read error. V gene TRBV10-3 combines with J gene TRBJ1-1, with D hard to call. Germline V CDR1 and CDR2: ENHRY, SYGVKD. The CDR3 has 12 residues. The CDR3 nucleotides read TGTGCCATCAGTGAGTCGAACACTGAACCTTTCTTT. Its translation is CAISESNTEPFF.

This clonotype was counted a few times. The chain uses TRBV11-2 and TRBJ2-2; TRBD1 might be the D (7 bases). V lost 7 bases, J lost 1 base, and 22 bases lay in between. Germline V gene sequence: CDR1 SGHAT, CDR2 FQNNGV. CDR3 length: 18 amino acids. The DNA for the CDR3 is TGTGCCAGCACCACGACAGGGTGGGGGCGGGGGAACACCGGGGAGCTGTTTTTT. It translates to CASTTTGWGRGNTGELFF.

This clonotype showed up just a few times. The V gene is TRBV9, the J gene TRBJ1-2, with 7 bases that match TRBD1. The CDR3 runs 14 residues. Trimming took 0 bases from V and 6 from J; bases not matched to a gene: 5. CDR1 and CDR2 from the germline V gene are SGDLS and YYNGEE. The CDR3 nucleotides are TGTGCCAGCAGCGTAGCTCGACAGGGAGATGGCTACACCTTC. It is translated as CASSVARQGDGYTF.

As regards this clonotype: A read error may produce the germline difference seen at one junction end. This rearrangement joins TRBV27 to TRBJ2-5; 9 positions match TRBD2. The CDR3 runs to 13 residues. Per germline, CDR1 MNHEY and CDR2 SMNVEV (reference sequence). This CDR3 reads CASSLAGGTPRIF. The CDR3 nucleotides are TGTGCCAGCAGTCTGGCGGGAGGGACTCCACGTATCTTC.